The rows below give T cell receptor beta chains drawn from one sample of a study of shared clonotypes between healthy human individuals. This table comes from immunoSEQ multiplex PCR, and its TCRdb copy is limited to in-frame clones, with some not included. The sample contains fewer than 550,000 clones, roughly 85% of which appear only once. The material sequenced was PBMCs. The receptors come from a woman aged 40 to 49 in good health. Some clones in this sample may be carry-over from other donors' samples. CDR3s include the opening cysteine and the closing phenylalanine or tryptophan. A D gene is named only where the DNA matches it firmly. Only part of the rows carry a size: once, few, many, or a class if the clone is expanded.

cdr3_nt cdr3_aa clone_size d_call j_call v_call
TGTGCCAGCAGCTTAGAGCACGGACCTCCCTACGAGCAGTACTTC CASSLEHGPPYEQYF . . TRBJ2-7 TRBV11-3
TGTGCCAGCAGCTTTGGTTTGACTGAAGCTTTCTTT CASSFGLTEAFF . . TRBJ1-1 TRBV5-8
TGCGCCAGCAGCGTGGACAGGGGTTTAGAAAAACTGTTTTTT CASSVDRGLEKLFF . TRBD1 TRBJ1-4 TRBV5-1
TGTGCCAGCAGCCCAAAGCTAGGGACAGGTTACAATGAGCAGTTCTTC CASSPKLGTGYNEQFF . TRBD1 TRBJ2-1 TRBV13
TGTGCCAGCGGACCCGACTGGGGCGGTGAGCAGTTCTTC CASGPDWGGEQFF . . TRBJ2-1 TRBV6-6
TGTGCCAGCAGCCCTGGGGGGGGCCGACTAACTAATGAAAAACTGTTTTTT CASSPGGGRLTNEKLFF . . TRBJ1-4 TRBV2
TGTGCCAGCAGCTTAGTTGCTCCGAACACCGGGGAGCTGTTTTTT CASSLVAPNTGELFF . . TRBJ2-2 TRBV7-9
TGCAGCGTTGAACCCTCCGGCGAGGGGCAGCCCCAGCATTTT CSVEPSGEGQPQHF . . TRBJ1-5 TRBV29-1
TGTGCCAGCAGACGGGGTGACGAGCAGTACTTC CASRRGDEQYF . . TRBJ2-7 TRBV6-5
TGTGCCAGCATAGGGTTGGGCGATGTGAACACTGAAGCTTTCTTT CASIGLGDVNTEAFF . . TRBJ1-1 TRBV27
TGCGCCAGCAGCTTGGACCCCCCGGGGCAGGGGGCTTCAGAGACCCAGTACTTC CASSLDPPGQGASETQYF . TRBD1 TRBJ2-5 TRBV5-1
TGTGCCATCCAGTATTCTAACTATGGCTACACCTTC CAIQYSNYGYTF few . TRBJ1-2 TRBV28
TGTGCCAGCAGTTTTAGGGCGACGGGCTACACCTTC CASSFRATGYTF . . TRBJ1-2 TRBV28
TGTGCCAGTAGTATAGGTGGGATAATTGGCGACGAGCAGTACTTC CASSIGGIIGDEQYF once . TRBJ2-7 TRBV19
TGTGCCAGCAGCGTAGGGCAGGGTGCCTTAGTGGAGACCCAGTACTTC CASSVGQGALVETQYF . . TRBJ2-5 TRBV9
TGTGCCAGTAGTGGGGTCCCTTCCCGAACTAGCTGGGAGGCAGATACGCAGTATTTT CASSGVPSRTSWEADTQYF . . TRBJ2-3 TRBV19
TGCGCCAGCAGCTTAGGGCAGTTCTCTGGAAACACCATATATTTT CASSLGQFSGNTIYF . . TRBJ1-3 TRBV5-1
TGTGCCAGCTACCCCCGGGGGACAGGGGAGGAAAAACTGTTTTTT CASYPRGTGEEKLFF . TRBD1 TRBJ1-4 TRBV2
TGTGCCAGCAGCCAGCCCCCGGGACAGGGGGCGCTTGGAAACACCATATATTTT CASSQPPGQGALGNTIYF . TRBD1 TRBJ1-3 TRBV14
TGTGCCAGCAGCAGGGATAGATCGCCGGGAAACACCATATATTTT CASSRDRSPGNTIYF few . TRBJ1-3 TRBV27
TGTGCCAGCAGCCAGCAACGCTGGGCTCCCTACGAGCAGTTCTTC CASSQQRWAPYEQFF . . TRBJ2-1 TRBV14
TGTGCCAGCAGCCTGGGACAGGGAGTCCAATTAAAGGTGCAGTATTTT CASSLGQGVQLKVQYF . TRBD1 TRBJ2-3 TRBV7-9
TGTGCCAGCAGTGATGGGGACAGGGCTCCACTCTTC CASSDGDRAPLF . TRBD1 TRBJ1-2 TRBV6-1
TGTGCCAGCAGCGTCACCGGGACTTGGGGAGAGACCCAGTACTTC CASSVTGTWGETQYF few . TRBJ2-5 TRBV9
TGTGCCAGCAGTTTGACGGGGTCCCGCTCCTACGAGCAGTACTTC CASSLTGSRSYEQYF . . TRBJ2-7 TRBV28
TGTGCCAGCAGCGTAGCGGGACAAGCTTACAATGAGCAGTTCTTC CASSVAGQAYNEQFF . . TRBJ2-1 TRBV9
TGTGCCAGTAGTATAGGCAGGGGGACTGAAGCTTTCTTT CASSIGRGTEAFF . TRBD1 TRBJ1-1 TRBV19
TGCGCCAGCAGCCGCGAGGCGGGAGGGGTTTATGAGCAGTTCTTC CASSREAGGVYEQFF . TRBD2 TRBJ2-1 TRBV4-3
TGTGCCAGCTCACCACGAACGGGGGAGACCCAGTACTTC CASSPRTGETQYF . . TRBJ2-5 TRBV18
TGTGCCAGCAGCCACGACAGGGGCGGGGGGACTGAAGCTTTCTTT CASSHDRGGGTEAFF . TRBD1 TRBJ1-1 TRBV7-9
TGTGCCAGCTCTATTTCCGCGGGAATGAACACTGAAGCTTTCTTT CASSISAGMNTEAFF once . TRBJ1-1 TRBV6-6